This paragraph reports one TCR beta chain. What it binds is unknown. This specimen comes from a study of T cell repertoires in cytomegalovirus infection. Whole-study context: In the study, CMV epitopes included recently identified HLA-C-restricted and well-studied HLA-B-restricted ones. Study-wide results and caveats: HLA-C-restricted, CMV-specific TCR beta clonotypes were dominant ex vivo. Summed frequency of public TCR beta families distinguished CMV carriers with the relevant HLA.

TCRdb reprocessed the reads with MiXCR, giving one entry per CDR3 protein. Here the sample spans around 540,000 distinct CDR3 sequences, 30% to 40% being singletons. This CDR3 is built from 15 residues. The germline CDR1 and CDR2 sequences are SGHTA and FQGNSA. With V trimmed by 5 bases and J by 9 bases, 12 bases remained unmatched. Sequenced here: cultured PBMCs, sampled from culture after CMV antigen stimulation. This chain joins TRBV7-2 and TRBJ2-1; TRBD2 matches at 8 bases. The origin of this receptor is a human donor in good health (CMV status not recorded). Some clones in this sample may be carry-over from other donors' samples. The CDR3 protein is CASSQQALAGTEQFF. CDR3 nucleotide sequence: TGTGCCAGCAGCCAACAGGCGCTAGCGGGTACTGAGCAGTTCTTC.